This passage covers 23 T cell receptor beta chains from one sample sequenced in a study of technical replicates of blood from a few donors. The table came from immunoSEQ multiplex PCR; TCRdb's copy has only in-frame clones and leaves some out. The sample holds around 80,000 clones; 98% are singletons and the top ten take roughly 0.15%. The sequenced material came from T cells isolated from PBMCs. The receptors shown here come from a human donor in good health.

The gene calls are TRBV7-9 and TRBJ1-5; 8 bases are a match to TRBD1. V was clipped by 5 bases and J by 6 bases; unmatched bases: 18. Looked up from germline, CDR1 is SEHNR and CDR2 is FQNEAQ (reference sequence). The CDR3 totals 18 residues. The CDR3 sequence is CASSPNAGGPLGSQPQHF. The CDR3 DNA reads as TGTGCCAGCAGCCCGAATGCAGGGGGCCCCTTAGGGAGTCAGCCCCAGCATTTT. The full variable domain, with the rest looked up from reference TRBV7-9 and TRBJ1-5, is DTGVSQNPRHKITKRGQNVTFRCDPISEHNRLYWYRQTLGQGPEFLTYFQNEAQLEKSRLLSDRFSAERPKGSFSTLEIQRTEQGDSAMYLCASSPNAGGPLGSQPQHFGDGTRLSIL.

The CDR3 nucleotides are TGTGCCAGCAGCGGTCCTGTCGCCGAGTCAACTAATGAAAAACTGTTTTTT. This gives the protein CASSGPVAESTNEKLFF. The chain couples TRBV11-3 to TRBJ1-4; D unclear. V lost 5 bases and J 0 bases, leaving 16 bases between the germline ends. Germline lookup yields CDR1 SGHNT and CDR2 YENEEA. CDR3 length: 17 amino acids.

This chain uses TRBV5-1 with TRBJ2-3, with TRBD1 as a possible D gene (6 bases). This CDR3 region has 14 residues. CDR1 is SGHRS, CDR2 YFSETQ, per germline. V gave up 4 bases and J gave up 1 base, with 10 bases separating them. CDR3 in amino acids: CASSPDRGTDTQYF. The CDR3, as DNA: TGCGCCAGCAGCCCGGACAGAGGCACAGATACGCAGTATTTT.

The rearrangement links TRBV5-1 to TRBJ2-5, with TRBD1 matching 8 bases. The length of the CDR3 is 16 residues. Germline CDR1 and CDR2: SGHRS and YFSETQ. J gave up 4 bases and V 1 base, and 9 bases lay outside the gene matches. This CDR3 is CASSLTGGILGETQYF. The CDR3 DNA reads as TGCGCCAGCAGCTTGACAGGGGGGATTCTAGGAGAGACCCAGTACTTC.

This chain joins TRBV7-6 and TRBJ2-1; 8 positions match TRBD2. Germline trimming cut 3 bases from V and 5 bases from J; bases unmatched to any gene: 12. CDR1 and CDR2 (germline): SGHVS, FNYEAQ. The CDR3 consists of 17 residues. DNA for the CDR3: TGTGCCAGCAGCTTTAACACGGGACTAGGATCCCACAATGAGCAGTTCTTC. Residues: CASSFNTGLGSHNEQFF.

The J gene is TRBJ2-1, the V gene TRBV29-1; the match to TRBD1 covers 10 bases. Germline V lookup: CDR1 SQVTM, CDR2 ANQGSEA. The J segment lost 4 bases and the V segment lost 7 bases, leaving 4 bases of the junction unmatched. CDR3 length equals 13 residues. The CDR3 sequence: CSARQGAYNEQFF. The CDR3, as DNA: TGCAGCGCAAGACAGGGGGCGTACAATGAGCAGTTCTTC.

The V call is TRBV6-5, the J call TRBJ1-1; 9 bases align to TRBD1. Losses at the gene ends were 6 bases for V and 5 bases for J; bases not matched to a gene: 1. Germline values: CDR1 MNHEY, CDR2 SVGAGI. The CDR3 has 12 residues. Here the CDR3 reads CASSDRGTEAFF. CDR3 sequence (DNA): TGTGCCAGCAGCGACAGGGGGACTGAAGCTTTCTTT.

This chain uses TRBV27 with TRBJ1-5; possibly TRBD1 for D (5 bases). This CDR3 comprises 17 residues. V dropped 4 bases and J dropped 0 bases, with 16 bases sitting between them. The germline CDR1 and CDR2 sequences are MNHEY and SMNVEV (reference sequence). The CDR3 DNA reads as TGTGCCAGCAGTTCATTCGACAGAGTTTATAGCAATCAGCCCCAGCATTTT. Amino acids: CASSSFDRVYSNQPQHF.

This clone showed up just once. The CDR3 reads CASSLGDLAKNIQYF. The CDR3 region has the DNA TGTGCCAGCAGCTTAGGCGATCTAGCCAAAAACATTCAGTACTTC. V is TRBV7-9 and J is TRBJ2-4; D unclear. This CDR3 is 15 amino acids long. V shed 1 base and J shed 0 bases, with 7 bases lying between them. CDR1 and CDR2 (germline): SEHNR, FQNEAQ (reference sequence).

The rearrangement joins TRBV9 to TRBJ2-3, with 12 bases that match TRBD2. Germline values: CDR1 SGDLS, CDR2 YYNGEE. This CDR3 has 17 amino acids. J lost 0 bases, V lost 4 bases, and 6 bases had no gene match. Here the CDR3 DNA reads TGTGCCAGCAGCCTAGCGGGAGGGTGGCCTAGCACAGATACGCAGTATTTT. Translating it yields CASSLAGGWPSTDTQYF.

The gene calls are TRBV7-3 and TRBJ2-3; 7 bases align to TRBD1. The CDR3 loop spans 13 amino acids. Germline loops: CDR1 SGHTA, CDR2 FQGTGA. J was trimmed by 4 bases and V by 4 bases; bases with no gene match: 2. CDR3 DNA sequence: TGTGCCAGCAGCTACAGGGGAGCAGATACGCAGTATTTT. It translates to CASSYRGADTQYF.

This chain joins TRBV7-9 and TRBJ1-6; the match to TRBD1 covers 10 bases. CDR1 is SEHNR and CDR2 is FQNEAQ in the germline V gene (reference sequence). The CDR3 has 17 amino acids. V was clipped by 5 bases and J by 3 bases; unmatched bases: 7. The CDR3 spells CASSPEGDRGYNSPLHF. The CDR3, as DNA: TGTGCCAGCAGCCCAGAAGGGGACAGGGGCTATAATTCACCCCTCCACTTT.

This chain's CDR3 is CASSYSPGGTEAFF. CDR3 bases: TGTGCCAGCAGTTACTCACCAGGGGGCACTGAAGCTTTCTTT. The V and J genes are TRBV6-5 and TRBJ1-1, with TRBD1 matching 7 bases. The CDR3 runs 14 residues. J lost 4 bases, V lost 0 bases, and 2 bases had no gene match. Germline CDR1 is MNHEY and CDR2 is SVGAGI.

This sequence joins TRBV6-5 and TRBJ1-6; D unclear. Germline V CDR1 and CDR2: MNHEY, SVGAGI. V gave up 3 bases and J gave up 0 bases, with 6 bases separating them. This CDR3 has 15 amino acids. The CDR3 is CASSYESSYNSPLHF. CDR3 bases: TGTGCCAGCAGTTATGAGAGCTCCTATAATTCACCCCTCCACTTT.

The V and J genes are TRBV9 and TRBJ2-2; 11 nucleotides align to TRBD2. With 7 bases clipped from V and 7 bases from J, the junction kept 24 bases outside the gene matches. This CDR3 region has 20 residues. From germline, CDR1 is SGDLS and CDR2 YYNGEE. The CDR3 nucleotides are TGTGCCAGCTCTTCGCCCGCCAGGGCTAGCGGGGGGACGATCGGCGGGGAGCTGTTTTTT. It is translated as CASSSPARASGGTIGGELFF. The entire variable domain, with the rest obtained from reference TRBV9 and TRBJ2-2, is as follows: DSGVTQTPKHLITATGQRVTLRCSPRSGDLSVYWYQQSLDQGLQFLIQYYNGEERAKGNILERFSAQQFPDLHSELNLSSLELGDSALYFCASSSPARASGGTIGGELFFGEGSRLTVL.

Points on this clone: One end of the junction does not line up with germline, which may come from a read error. The chain joins TRBV11-3 to TRBJ1-2, with D hard to call. Germline V gene lookup returns CDR1 SGHNT and CDR2 YENEEA. This CDR3 region has 13 residues. The CDR3 DNA is TGTGCCAGCAGCTTCTCTGGGCTATATGACTACACCTTC. It encodes CASSFSGLYDYTF.

The chain couples TRBV9 to TRBJ2-5, with D hard to call. Per germline, CDR1 SGDLS and CDR2 YYNGEE. With 7 bases removed from V and 0 bases from J, the gap between germline ends came to 16 bases. This CDR3 has 15 amino acids. This chain's CDR3 is CASSVEAAYQETQYF. CDR3 DNA: TGTGCCAGCTCCGTAGAGGCAGCGTACCAAGAGACCCAGTACTTC.

The chain links TRBV19 to TRBJ2-7, with 7 bases that match TRBD1. The CDR3 loop spans 11 amino acids. The germline gives CDR1 LNHDA, CDR2 SQIVND (reference sequence). CDR3: CATGTAYEQYF. DNA for the CDR3: TGTGCTACCGGGACAGCTTACGAGCAGTACTTC. Combining the CDR3 with reference TRBV19 and TRBJ2-7 gives the whole variable domain DGGITQSPKYLFRKEGQNVTLSCEQNLNHDAMYWYRQDPGQGLRLIYYSQIVNDFQKGDIAEGYSVSREKKESFPLTVTSAQKNPTAFYLCATGTAYEQYFGPGTRLTVT.

The chain recombines TRBV28 with TRBJ2-7, with 8 bases fitting TRBD1. The germline CDR1 and CDR2 sequences are MDHEN and SYDVKM. CDR3 length equals 12 residues. V shed 11 bases, J shed 4 bases, and the junction held 7 bases outside the gene matches. The CDR3 loop is CASWDRPYEQYF. CDR3 DNA: TGTGCCTCATGGGACAGGCCGTACGAGCAGTACTTC.

V is TRBV27 and J is TRBJ1-2; 10 bases map to TRBD1. The germline gives CDR1 MNHEY, CDR2 SMNVEV (reference sequence). V was pared by 6 bases and J by 6 bases, with 13 bases of the junction left unmatched. CDR3 length: 16 amino acids. CDR3 nucleotides: TGTGCCAGCAGGGAGGCGGGACAGGGGTGGGTAGATGGCTACACCTTC. As protein: CASREAGQGWVDGYTF.

The chain carries TRBV15 and TRBJ2-7, with 8 nucleotides matching TRBD2. This CDR3 has 14 amino acids. CDR1 LNHNV and CDR2 YYDKDF come from the germline V gene (reference sequence). V trimming: 3 bases; J trimming: 1 base; junction bases outside the gene matches: 2. The CDR3 DNA is TGTGCCACCAGCAGTAGCGGGACTTCCTACGAGCAGTACTTC. This translates into CATSSSGTSYEQYF.

The chain employs TRBV4-1 and TRBJ1-2, with D possibly TRBD1 on 5 matching bases. The CDR3 consists of 14 residues. Germline V CDR1 and CDR2: MGHRA, YSYEKL. The V end was cut by 0 bases, the J end by 5 bases, with 10 bases between. The CDR3: CASSQDLGGYGYTF. The CDR3 DNA reads as TGCGCCAGCAGCCAAGATCTTGGGGGGTATGGCTACACCTTC.

This chain links TRBV2 with TRBJ2-5, with 9 bases aligning to TRBD1. Trimming removed 1 base from V and 5 bases from J; junction bases left unmatched: 5. Germline lookup yields CDR1 SNHLY and CDR2 FYNNEI. The CDR3 covers 15 residues. CDR3 in DNA: TGTGCCAGCAGTGAAGGGACAGGGGAATGGGAGACCCAGTACTTC. Encoded protein: CASSEGTGEWETQYF.